This T cell receptor (beta chain) was recorded in a study of CD8 T cells in ankylosing spondylitis. The CDR3 has 14 amino acids. With respect to this clonotype: A much larger clone differs by one base, so this may be a read error.

TCRdb processed the 5' RACE reads anew with MiXCR; each CDR3 protein has one entry. The sample holds about 240,000 distinct CDR3 sequences, approximately 9% seen once. The TCR comes from a male donor with ankylosing spondylitis or in good health (not recorded which). J is TRBJ2-7 and V is TRBV12-3 or TRBV12-4; unclear D gene. Material for sequencing was blood, either unsorted or a sorted T cell fraction (not recorded which). The CDR3 DNA reads TGTGCCAGCAGTTTACTGCGGTCCTCCCACGAGCAGTACTTC. Translation gives CASSLLRSSHEQYF.